Below, one T cell receptor beta chain is given with its context. CDR3 length: 13 residues. The germline V gene encodes CDR1 SGHNT and CDR2 YYREEE (reference sequence). V lost 0 bases, J lost 1 base, and 4 bases lay in between. This sample is drawn from a study of cytomegalovirus exposure and HLA in healthy donors. PCR primers comprised 60 Vbeta and 13 Jbeta primers. This table comes from immunoSEQ multiplex PCR, and its TCRdb copy is limited to in-frame clones, with some not included. This table lists roughly 120,000 clones. The material sequenced was PBMCs. This chain connects TRBV5-4 to TRBJ1-1; D call uncertain. This sequence was found in a man between 18 and 35 years old in good health and CMV-seronegative. The CDR3 spells CASSLGRNTEAFF. The CDR3 DNA follows: TGTGCCAGCAGCTTGGGTAGGAACACTGAAGCTTTCTTT.